The following is a T cell receptor beta chain sequence with its context. Its antigen is unknown. This CDR3 has 17 amino acids. V trimming: 1 base; J trimming: 6 bases; junction bases outside the gene matches: 15. The germline gives CDR1 MGHRA, CDR2 YSYEKL. The sample originates from a study of cytomegalovirus exposure and HLA in healthy donors. Whole-study findings and limits: The only immune exposure information that was available was CMV serostatus. Earlier results showed most TCR beta V segments being productive about 87% or about 30% of the time.

It was with 60 Vbeta and 13 Jbeta primers that the PCR ran. Assay: immunoSEQ multiplex PCR; the TCRdb copy retains only in-frame clones and omits some. The profile shows roughly 150,000 clones, about 64% of them singletons. Sequencing was carried out using PBMCs. V and J are TRBV4-1 and TRBJ2-7, with TRBD1 matching 7 bases. The clonotype originates from a woman aged 25 to 39 in good health and CMV-seropositive. The chain's CDR3 is CASSQVRIARGHAEQYF. The DNA for the CDR3 is TGCGCCAGCAGCCAAGTTCGTATTGCTAGGGGGCATGCCGAGCAGTACTTC.